Below, 7 T cell receptor beta chains from the same sample are listed, as sequenced in a study of shared clonotypes between healthy human individuals (dated by TCRdb to the early 2020s). Libraries were prepared through the immunoSEQ multiplex PCR assay. In its TCRdb copy, this immuneACCESS table keeps in-frame sequences only and misses some clones. Where compared with another copy, unresolved V genes explain less than half of these, and the others have no known cause. For this sample there are roughly 700,000 clones; around 74% appear just once. 1.5% to 2% of the sample lies in the top ten. What was sequenced was memory CD4+ T cells sorted from blood. The sample's cell subset or site label, in plain terms: CD45RA-negative fraction. The receptors were gathered from a woman under 40 in good health.

The chain joins TRBV27 to TRBJ1-1; the D is unclear. Trimming took off 5 bases at V and 0 bases at J, with 13 bases between the two ends. CDR1 and CDR2 from the germline V gene are MNHEY and SMNVEV (reference sequence). The CDR3 extends over 15 amino acids. The CDR3 reads CASSPRAAMNTEAFF. The CDR3 bases are TGTGCCAGCAGTCCTAGGGCGGCCATGAACACTGAAGCTTTCTTT.

The chain couples TRBV18 to TRBJ2-2; TRBD2 is a possible D gene (6 bases). Germline V gene lookup returns CDR1 KGHSH and CDR2 LQKENI. There are 15 residues in the CDR3. The V gene lost 4 bases and the J gene lost 3 bases, with 12 bases spanning the gap. CDR3 sequence reads: CASSLGTPHTGELFF. For the CDR3, the DNA is TGTGCCAGCTCACTGGGGACTCCTCACACCGGGGAGCTGTTTTTT.

This clone was found a few times. This sequence joins TRBV30 and TRBJ1-1; D not resolved. The germline gives CDR1 GTSNPN, CDR2 SVGIG (reference sequence). The CDR3 length is 16 residues. V lost 0 bases to trimming and J lost 1 base, with 15 bases between them. The CDR3 is CAWSVLRVTQNTEAFF. CDR3 sequence (DNA): TGTGCCTGGAGTGTACTCCGAGTCACACAGAACACTGAAGCTTTCTTT.

The rearrangement links TRBV28 to TRBJ1-2; 7 bases line up with TRBD1. V shed 2 bases and J 4 bases; nucleotides not matched to a gene: 4. Germline CDR1 and CDR2: MDHEN and SYDVKM. The CDR3 runs to 14 residues. The CDR3, as DNA: TGTGCCAGCAGTTTAGACAGGGTGGGCTATGGCTACACCTTC. Translation gives CASSLDRVGYGYTF.

The CDR3, as DNA: TGTGCCAGCAGTGAACGTGCAGGGGTAACCGGGGAGCTGTTTTTT. Translation gives CASSERAGVTGELFF. V and J are TRBV2 and TRBJ2-2, with a tentative D call TRBD1 (6 bases). Germline V CDR1 and CDR2: SNHLY, FYNNEI. The germline V and J ends were trimmed by 2 bases and 5 bases, with 12 bases remaining between them. The CDR3 is 15 amino acids.

Concerning this clone itself: This specimen includes other DNA sequences encoding the same CDR3. The chain couples TRBV19 to TRBJ1-5, with 9 bases matching TRBD1. The CDR3 is made up of 16 amino acids. V gave up 2 bases and J gave up 0 bases; unmatched junction bases: 2. The germline V gene has CDR1 LNHDA and CDR2 SQIVND (reference sequence). The CDR3 DNA reads as TGTGCCAGTAGTATACACAGGGGGCCTAGCAATCAGCCCCAGCATTTT. Protein product: CASSIHRGPSNQPQHF.

The chain recombines TRBV29-1 with TRBJ2-3; 13 nucleotides align to TRBD2. Germline V gives CDR1 SQVTM, CDR2 ANQGSEA. The V segment lost 7 bases and the J segment 1 base; nucleotides outside the gene matches: 11. The CDR3 runs 17 residues. The CDR3: CSAQALAGGYGTDTQYF. The CDR3 DNA follows: TGCAGCGCGCAGGCACTAGCGGGAGGGTACGGCACAGATACGCAGTATTTT.